The present TCR beta chain was sequenced within a study of OX40 agonist ivuxolimab in advanced cancers. About the research overall: Patients receiving dose escalation had hepatocellular carcinoma, melanoma, renal cell or head and neck cancer. General study findings and limits: Clonal expansion from baseline to week 6 occurred in both CD4+ and CD8+ T cells.

Repertoires were generated with immunoSEQ multiplex PCR, while TCRdb's copy carries only in-frame clones and drops some. The data contain about 99,000 clones, over 75% of them singletons. Comment on this clone: Its matching antigen is unknown.

If patients had autoimmune disease history or systemic immunosuppression, they were excluded. The ends were cut back, 7 bases at V and 2 bases at J, with 8 bases in the middle. This CDR3 contains 12 residues. Germline V gene data show CDR1 as SNHLY and CDR2 as FYNNEI. The chain joins TRBV2 to TRBJ1-2; tentative D call: TRBD1 (6 bases). The sample consisted of CD4+ or CD8+ T cells sorted from blood, taken in a trial of the OX40 agonist ivuxolimab. This receptor was taken from an adult with an advanced solid tumor such as melanoma, head and neck, liver or kidney cancer. In nucleotides, the CDR3 is TGTGCCAGCATGGACAGCAACTATGGCTACACCTTC. Translated, it gives CASMDSNYGYTF.